The sample holds many counts of the clone carrying this T cell receptor (beta chain). Its antigen remains unidentified. A constant-region primer primed TCR beta cDNA synthesis from about 550 ng of total RNA. Construction of TCR beta libraries relied on three successive nested multiplex PCR rounds employing slightly modified ARM-PCR. A C-beta reverse primer was combined with TRBV1-TRBV30 forward primers in the first two PCR rounds, and each round had around 11 cycles. TCRdb passed the multiplex PCR reads through MiXCR, listing each CDR3 protein once. Of a few hundred thousand distinct CDR3 sequences in the sample, roughly 60% were seen once. Germline CDR1 is SGHKS and CDR2 is YYEKEE (reference sequence). The junction had 2 bases not matched to a gene; V was cut back by 3 bases and J by 1 base. The CDR3 runs 15 residues. The data were taken from a study of tumor-infiltrating lymphocytes in primary liver carcinoma. Study observations and caveats: Pairs of tumor regions overlapped more than tumor-adjacent and tumor-blood pairs did.

Unsorted whole blood yielded the blood RNA, and germline DNA was also extracted. Input material: peripheral blood. The chain uses TRBV5-5 and TRBJ2-1; 9 bases are shared with TRBD1. The receptor was isolated from a woman under 40 with primary liver carcinoma and hepatitis B virus infection. Written as DNA, the CDR3 is TGTGCCAGCAGCTCGGGGACAGGGTCCTACAATGAGCAGTTCTTC. Translating it yields CASSSGTGSYNEQFF.